This paragraph reports one T cell receptor (beta chain). The clone's antigen remains unknown. No much larger clone is present one base from it, and per-base qualities are unavailable. This specimen comes from a study of response to subunit inactivated influenza vaccine (dated by TCRdb to 2017 to 2018). With respect to the entire study: To follow how T cells responded to a trivalent subunit inactivated influenza vaccine, the researchers relied on deep quantitative profiling of the T cell receptor repertoire. Results and caveats for the whole study, not just this receptor: The authors proposed that each seasonal influenza vaccination may bring in only a limited number of new T cells.

Per the germline V gene, LGHNA is the CDR1 and YNFKEQ is the CDR2. The CDR3 measures 16 amino acids from cysteine to phenylalanine. Only CDR3 DNA is held: 48 bases, read in frame from base 1. V is reduced by 1 base and J by 4 bases, leaving a spacing of 14 bases between them. Libraries were made using RT-PCR. Sequencing was performed on an Illumina HiSeq 2500. The public reads were reanalyzed by TCRdb: fastp trimming at Q25, MiXCR alignment, in-frame beta chains only. Each CDR3 protein appears once, grouped with its most common genes and DNA. This sample holds around 750,000 distinct CDR3 sequences; around 20% were observed only once. Roughly a tenth of the sample rests with the top ten.

This specimen was PBMCs from blood, taken less than 6 days after vaccination. The chain was built from TRBV4-2 and TRBJ2-1; there is no confident call for the D gene. This TCR was recovered from a man aged 50-60 years who received an inactivated influenza vaccine. Donor details come from another sample of the same person, matched by shared clones. The CDR3 protein is CASSQVAIKNYNEQFF. The DNA sequence follows: TGTGCCAGCAGCCAAGTGGCGATAAAGAATTACAATGAGCAGTTCTTC.